The clone carrying this T cell receptor beta chain was seen more than once but under ten times. Described treatment: roughly 19 received Ad26.COV2.S at low or high dose, single or two shots; about 5 received placebo; per-sample allocation not given. All samples were drawn on day 63, counting from the first vaccine or placebo injection. The data originate from a study of Ad26.COV2.S vaccination and SARS-CoV-2 variants. Here immunoSEQ multiplex PCR was the method, and the copy in TCRdb shows in-frame clones only, minus some. The data hold around 400,000 clones, with about 88% observed a single time. The length of the CDR3 is 17 residues. V lost 0 bases, J lost 1 base, and 4 bases stayed unmatched. Germline V gene lookup returns CDR1 GTSNPN and CDR2 SVGIG (reference sequence).

The TCR was taken from a person between 18 and 60 years old who received the Ad26.COV2.S COVID-19 vaccine or a placebo. The source material was peripheral blood, sampled in a trial of Ad26.COV2.S vaccine versus placebo. The J gene is TRBJ1-6, the V gene TRBV30; 9 positions match TRBD1. The CDR3 here is CAWSVGQGPSYNSPLHF. In DNA form, the CDR3 reads TGTGCCTGGAGTGTAGGACAGGGGCCATCCTATAATTCACCCCTCCACTTT.